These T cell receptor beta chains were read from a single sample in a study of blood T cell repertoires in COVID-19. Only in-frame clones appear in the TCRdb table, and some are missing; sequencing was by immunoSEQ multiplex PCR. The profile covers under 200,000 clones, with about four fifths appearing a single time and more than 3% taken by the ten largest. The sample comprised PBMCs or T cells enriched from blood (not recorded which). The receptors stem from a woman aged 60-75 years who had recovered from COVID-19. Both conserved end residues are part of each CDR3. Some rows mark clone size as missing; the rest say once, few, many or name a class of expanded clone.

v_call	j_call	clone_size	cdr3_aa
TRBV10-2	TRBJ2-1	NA	CASVLAGGQVEQFF
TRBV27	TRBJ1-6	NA	CASRAQGQRNSPLHF
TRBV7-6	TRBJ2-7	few	CAVIRGGSEQYF
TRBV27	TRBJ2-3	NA	CASSAAGGLAGGQGDTQYF
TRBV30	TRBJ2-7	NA	CAWSRSGGPYEQYF
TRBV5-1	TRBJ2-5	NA	CASSGGTSGGETQYF
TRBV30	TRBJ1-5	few	CAWSESQVDQPQHF
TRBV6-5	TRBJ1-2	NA	CASSTSGQGYGYTF
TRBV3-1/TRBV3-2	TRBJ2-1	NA	CASSDSPGGQNEQFF
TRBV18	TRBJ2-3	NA	CASSPRDTGTDTQYF
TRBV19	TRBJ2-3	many	CASTTGEGTDTQYF
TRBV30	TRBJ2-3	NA	CAWSVPGGRTDTQYF
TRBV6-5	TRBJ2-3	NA	CASSRQGPTDTQYF
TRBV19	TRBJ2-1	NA	CASSIGQGYNEQFF
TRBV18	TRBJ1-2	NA	CASSPPSGQGGYGYTF
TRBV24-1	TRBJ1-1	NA	CATSDLSSAEAFF
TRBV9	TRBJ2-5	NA	CASSPGVAGVTETQYF
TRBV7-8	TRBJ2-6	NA	CASRVTGANVLTF
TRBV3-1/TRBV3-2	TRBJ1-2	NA	CASSQQNRGSNYGYTF
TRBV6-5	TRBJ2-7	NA	CASSSGQVGPSYEQYF
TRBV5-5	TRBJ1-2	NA	CASSFGQGALDYTF
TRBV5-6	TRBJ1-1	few	CASSLVGGRAEAFF
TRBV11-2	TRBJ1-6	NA	CASSYTGSTNSPLHF
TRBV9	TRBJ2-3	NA	CASSVEGGTDTQYF
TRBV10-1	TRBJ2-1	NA	CASSDPSGRDNEQFF
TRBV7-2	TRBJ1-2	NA	CASLRVEGTGYTF
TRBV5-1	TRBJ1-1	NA	CASRPLQGLSEAFF
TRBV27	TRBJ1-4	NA	CASSLWPTGPGANEKLFF
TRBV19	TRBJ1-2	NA	CASKGRGAANYGYTF
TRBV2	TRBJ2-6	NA	CASGGLSGANVLTF
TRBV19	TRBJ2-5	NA	CASSYMRTGVRETQYF
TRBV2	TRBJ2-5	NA	CASSVGLAGGGAETQYF
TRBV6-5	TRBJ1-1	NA	CASSLSEGSEAFF
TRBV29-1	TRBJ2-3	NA	CSVDSGGGDTQYF
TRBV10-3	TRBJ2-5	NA	CAISPTGLAGEETQYF
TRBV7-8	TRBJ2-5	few	CASSSEAAGNGETQYF
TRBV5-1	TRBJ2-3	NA	CASSSRDRSTDTQYF
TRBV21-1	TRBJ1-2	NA	CASSKGGQGCHYGYTF
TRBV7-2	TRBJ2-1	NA	CASSLTWTSGGAYNEQFF
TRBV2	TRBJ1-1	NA	CASSESTEAFF